The present entry profiles one TCR beta chain with its context. The sample comes from a study of OX40 agonist ivuxolimab in advanced cancers. Study context: Six ivuxolimab dose levels, 0.01 to 10 mg/kg, were given intravenously every 2 weeks. A mean age of roughly 60 years, range about 20 to 79, was recorded, and 80% to 90% were male.

Deletions cut 3 bases from V and 1 base from J, with 10 bases between. The CDR3 extends over 14 amino acids. CDR1 is SNHLY, CDR2 FYNNEI, per germline. Sequencing used immunoSEQ multiplex PCR; TCRdb keeps in-frame clones, though not all of them. The repertoire holds 35,000 to 45,000 clones, with 70% to 90% as singletons. The sample here was CD4+ or CD8+ T cells sorted from blood, taken in a trial of the OX40 agonist ivuxolimab. The chain is built from TRBV2 and TRBJ2-7; D possibly corresponds to TRBD1 (5 bases). The clonotype comes from an adult with an advanced solid tumor such as melanoma, head and neck, liver or kidney cancer. The CDR3 DNA reads as TGTGCCAGCAGTGAGGCAGGGCCATCCTACGAGCAGTACTTC. Encoded protein: CASSEAGPSYEQYF.